The 16 T cell receptor beta chains below were found in one sample sequenced in a study of identifying expanded T cells in peripheral blood. Libraries were prepared by immunoSEQ multiplex PCR; TCRdb keeps only in-frame clonotypes and omits some of them. The sample consists of roughly 96,000 clones, roughly 88% of them appearing once. The specimen sequenced was blood. The origin of the receptors is a person between 18 and 75 years old in good health.

V and J are TRBV18 and TRBJ2-5; TRBD2 might be the D (5 bases). V lost 1 base and J lost 2, with 11 bases in between. CDR3 size: 15 residues. Germline V gives CDR1 KGHSH, CDR2 LQKENI. The CDR3 reads CASSPLQGGQETQYF. CDR3 DNA: TGTGCCAGCTCACCACTCCAAGGAGGACAAGAGACCCAGTACTTC.

This chain links TRBV5-1 with TRBJ2-1; 14 nucleotides match TRBD2. The CDR3 totals 20 residues. After removal of 3 bases from V and 0 bases from J, the junction contained 11 bases not matched to a gene. The germline V gene encodes CDR1 SGHRS and CDR2 YFSETQ. The CDR3 coding sequence is TGCGCCAGCAGCTCCTCTTACGGGACTAGCGGGAGCAGCTCCTACAATGAGCAGTTCTTC. Its translation: CASSSSYGTSGSSSYNEQFF.

The V gene is TRBV4-1, the J gene TRBJ2-3; no reliable D call. Trimming cost V 1 base and J 6 bases, with 11 bases left between them. The CDR3 has 14 residues. Germline lookup yields CDR1 MGHRA and CDR2 YSYEKL. The CDR3 spells CASSQVLASDTQYF. Here the CDR3 DNA reads TGCGCCAGCAGCCAAGTCTTAGCATCGGATACGCAGTATTTT.

The V gene is TRBV10-1, the J gene TRBJ2-7; no definite D call. There are 14 residues in the CDR3. V lost 8 bases and J lost 3, with 17 bases in between. Per germline, CDR1 WNHNN and CDR2 SYGVQD (reference sequence). The chain's CDR3 is CASPLADTIYEQYF. The DNA of the CDR3 is TGCGCCAGCCCACTGGCGGATACAATCTACGAGCAGTACTTC.

This clone has only one observation. The chain is built from TRBV11-2 and TRBJ2-2; 8 nucleotides line up with TRBD1. CDR3 length: 19 residues. V lost 6 bases to trimming and J lost 3 bases; unmatched junction nucleotides: 18. The germline CDR1 and CDR2 sequences are SGHAT and FQNNGV. The DNA for the CDR3 is TGTGCCAGCAGTCTAGCGTTTTTTGCGGGACAGGAGTACACCGGGGAGCTGTTTTTT. It encodes CASSLAFFAGQEYTGELFF. Using reference TRBV11-2 and TRBJ2-2 for the parts outside the CDR3, the full variable domain is EAGVAQSPRYKIIEKRQSVAFWCNPISGHATLYWYQQILGQGPKLLIQFQNNGVVDDSQLPKDRFSAERLKGVDSTLKIQPAKLEDSAVYLCASSLAFFAGQEYTGELFFGEGSRLTVL.

The V and J genes are TRBV9 and TRBJ2-5; D is possibly TRBD2 (6 bases). Trimming pared 3 bases from V and 0 bases from J, leaving 12 bases between. Germline-derived CDR1 and CDR2 are SGDLS and YYNGEE. The length of the CDR3 is 15 residues. The CDR3 nucleotides read TGTGCCAGCAGCGCCAGAAGGGAGGACCAAGAGACCCAGTACTTC. Translated, it gives CASSARREDQETQYF.

A single count supports this clone. The chain is built from TRBV7-9 and TRBJ1-1; no reliable D call. The CDR3 totals 14 residues. Germline V lookup: CDR1 SEHNR, CDR2 FQNEAQ (reference sequence). The V end lost 1 base, the J end lost 1 base, and 7 bases lay between the germline ends. The CDR3: CASSLGGPNTEAFF. CDR3 sequence (DNA): TGTGCCAGCAGCTTAGGGGGTCCGAACACTGAAGCTTTCTTT. Based on the CDR3 plus reference TRBV7-9 and TRBJ1-1, the full variable domain is DTGVSQNPRHKITKRGQNVTFRCDPISEHNRLYWYRQTLGQGPEFLTYFQNEAQLEKSRLLSDRFSAERPKGSFSTLEIQRTEQGDSAMYLCASSLGGPNTEAFFGQGTRLTVV.

CDR3 region: CASRRSGTPFQVDSGANVLTF. The CDR3 nucleotides are TGCGCCAGCCGAAGATCCGGGACACCTTTCCAGGTGGACTCTGGGGCCAACGTCCTGACTTTC. The chain has TRBV5-1 and TRBJ2-6; tentative D call: TRBD1 (6 bases). Trimming left V 7 bases short and J 0 bases short, with 29 bases between. CDR3 length equals 21 residues. Germline V CDR1 and CDR2: SGHRS, YFSETQ.

The rearrangement uses TRBV6-1 and TRBJ2-7; 8 positions match TRBD1. The V gene end was trimmed by 8 bases and the J gene end by 7 bases; junction bases not matched to a gene: 13. CDR1 and CDR2 from the germline V gene are MNHNS and SASEGT. The CDR3 spans 14 residues. In nucleotides, the CDR3 is TGTGCCAGCGAGGGGACAGGCCAAGCATGGGAGCAGTACTTC. Its protein is CASEGTGQAWEQYF.

The CDR3 nucleotides read TGTGCCAGCAGCTTATTTCCCGGTCGGGTTGAGCCCCAGCATTTT. The encoded protein is CASSLFPGRVEPQHF. This chain uses TRBV7-2 with TRBJ1-5; D is ambiguous. Germline CDR1 reads SGHTA; CDR2 reads FQGNSA. V was clipped by 2 bases and J by 8 bases, with 16 bases between them. The CDR3 totals 15 residues.

This chain joins TRBV7-8 and TRBJ1-1; no definite D call. V lost 5 bases and J lost 1, with 8 bases in between. The CDR3 has 13 amino acids. Germline V gives CDR1 SGHVS, CDR2 FQNEAQ. CDR3 nucleotides: TGTGCCAGCAGCCCAGGTGGGAACACTGAAGCTTTCTTT. Its protein product is CASSPGGNTEAFF.

This clone was counted once. The rearrangement uses TRBV30 and TRBJ2-3; a weak D match, TRBD1 (5 bases). CDR1 is GTSNPN and CDR2 is SVGIG in the germline V gene (reference sequence). This CDR3 has 12 amino acids. With 5 bases removed from V and 7 bases from J, the gap between germline ends came to 13 bases. In nucleotides, the CDR3 is TGTGCCTGGTCCCTCCAGGGTAATACGCAGTATTTT. Translating it yields CAWSLQGNTQYF.

V is TRBV27 and J is TRBJ2-7; 7 bases match TRBD1. Germline-derived CDR1 and CDR2 are MNHEY and SMNVEV (reference sequence). This CDR3 spans 12 amino acids. V gave up 8 bases and J gave up 3 bases; unmatched junction bases: 4. CDR3 loop: CASRDRYYEQYF. CDR3 bases: TGTGCCAGCCGGGACAGATACTACGAGCAGTACTTC.

The chain employs TRBV4-1 and TRBJ2-7, with D perhaps matching TRBD2 (5 bases). The CDR3 runs 19 residues. The V end was cut by 1 base, the J end by 3 bases, with 25 bases between. Germline lookup yields CDR1 MGHRA and CDR2 YSYEKL. The CDR3 nucleotides read TGCGCCAGCAGCCAAGGGTACCCGGGAACCGTTTTTGGATACTACGAGCAGTACTTC. This translates into CASSQGYPGTVFGYYEQYF.

This clone was recorded only once. The chain recombines TRBV19 with TRBJ2-6, with D tentatively TRBD1 (5 bases). The V and J ends lost 3 bases and 2 bases respectively, with 11 bases between them. The CDR3 contains 16 residues. CDR1 and CDR2 from the germline V gene are LNHDA and SQIVND (reference sequence). This chain's CDR3 is CASSIGFRAGANVLTF. The CDR3 DNA reads TGTGCCAGTAGTATTGGTTTCAGGGCTGGGGCCAACGTCCTGACTTTC.

The rearrangement joins TRBV30 to TRBJ2-1, with D possibly being TRBD2 (6 bases). Germline CDR1 is GTSNPN and CDR2 is SVGIG (reference sequence). V lost 2 bases, J lost 3 bases, and 17 bases lay in between. The CDR3 length is 16 residues. The CDR3 loop reads CAWSSRRAVNYNEQFF. Here the CDR3 DNA reads TGTGCCTGGAGTAGCAGGAGGGCTGTGAACTACAATGAGCAGTTCTTC.